The 5 T cell receptor beta chains in this list originate from one sample, sequenced in a study of T cell repertoires in cytomegalovirus infection. TCRdb reprocessed the reads via MiXCR and lists one record per CDR3 protein. The sample consists of approximately 500,000 distinct CDR3 sequences, 10% to 12% of them appearing once. Sequencing used PBMCs. These TCRs come from a human donor in good health (CMV status not recorded). Some clones in this sample may be carry-over from other donors' samples.

Only a few counts were recorded for this clonotype. V is TRBV7-9 and J is TRBJ2-2, with TRBD2 matching 16 bases. The germline CDR1 and CDR2 sequences are SEHNR and FQNEAQ (reference sequence). V shed 6 bases, J shed 3 bases, and the junction held 7 bases outside the gene matches. The CDR3 contains 18 residues. Written as DNA, the CDR3 is TGTGCCAGCAGACCCCCGGGACTAGCGGGGGGGTACACCGGGGAGCTGTTTTTT. Protein product: CASRPPGLAGGYTGELFF.

This clonotype came up many times. The chain has TRBV7-6 and TRBJ1-4; D not certain. The V gene lost 5 bases and the J gene lost 4 bases, with 17 bases spanning the gap. The CDR3 runs to 16 residues. The germline V gene encodes CDR1 SGHVS and CDR2 FNYEAQ. The CDR3 DNA is TGTGCCAGCAGCCCCCGGGCCGGTATGGGTAATGAAAAACTGTTTTTT. It is translated as CASSPRAGMGNEKLFF.

In its sample, this clonotype was seen a few times. This chain connects TRBV19 to TRBJ2-7; TRBD2 matches at 7 bases. V trimming: 6 bases; J trimming: 4 bases; junction bases outside the gene matches: 12. This CDR3 has 15 residues. Germline-derived CDR1 and CDR2 are LNHDA and SQIVND (reference sequence). The CDR3 nucleotides are TGTGCCAGTAGCCAACTAGCGACCTCGGGGTACGAGCAGTACTTC. It encodes CASSQLATSGYEQYF.

The gene calls are TRBV20-1 and TRBJ1-6, with a weak D call TRBD1 (5 bases). CDR1 and CDR2 (germline): DFQATT, SNEGSKA (reference sequence). V lost 6 bases to trimming and J lost 0 bases, with 15 bases between them. This CDR3 comprises 16 residues. In DNA, the CDR3 is TGCAGTGCCGCAGACAGACTAAGCTCCTATAATTCACCCCTCCACTTT. Translated: CSAADRLSSYNSPLHF.

At least ten counts were recorded for this clonotype. This chain links TRBV6-1 with TRBJ2-2, with a weak D call TRBD1 (6 bases). This CDR3 is built from 13 residues. Per the germline V gene, CDR1 is MNHNS and CDR2 is SASEGT. With 5 bases removed from V and 5 bases from J, the gap between germline ends came to 9 bases. CDR3 bases: TGTGCCAGCAGTTCAACAGGGACCGGGGAGCTGTTTTTT. This codes for CASSSTGTGELFF.